These 20 T cell receptor beta chains share one sample of origin, sequenced in a study of blood T cell repertoires in COVID-19. The repertoire was sequenced with immunoSEQ multiplex PCR; TCRdb's copy has only in-frame clones and lacks some. The table shows around 160,000 clones, with approximately 86% occurring only once. Sequencing input: peripheral blood. These receptors were taken from a woman between 35 and 50 years old with active or convalescent COVID-19.

The V and J genes are TRBV7-9 and TRBJ2-7; 9 bases line up with TRBD2. V lost 5 bases and J lost 3; bases outside the gene matches: 14. Germline assignment: CDR1 SEHNR and CDR2 FQNEAQ (reference sequence). This CDR3 contains 17 residues. CDR3 nucleotide sequence: TGTGCCAGCAGCCTCACCCGAGGGCTAGCGGGGTTCTACGAGCAGTACTTC. Protein product: CASSLTRGLAGFYEQYF.

V gene TRBV5-1 combines with J gene TRBJ1-3; D remains unclear. Germline CDR1 and CDR2: SGHRS and YFSETQ. CDR3 length: 16 amino acids. V lost 6 bases and J lost 0, with 16 bases in between. This CDR3 reads CASKGGETFSGNTIYF. The DNA for the CDR3 is TGCGCCAGCAAAGGCGGGGAGACCTTCTCTGGAAACACCATATATTTT.

The chain links TRBV29-1 to TRBJ1-4; D perhaps matches TRBD1 (6 bases). V was shortened by 7 bases and J by 4 bases, with 16 bases between the two germline ends. This CDR3 has 14 residues. The germline gives CDR1 SQVTM, CDR2 ANQGSEA. CDR3 loop: CSAKGGDLNEKLFF. CDR3 nucleotides: TGCAGCGCTAAAGGGGGGGACCTTAATGAAAAACTGTTTTTT.

CDR3 DNA: TGTGCCACCAGTGAGCGGCAGAACTATGGCTACACCTTC. This sequence encodes CATSERQNYGYTF. The chain links TRBV24-1 to TRBJ1-2; D is unresolved. Trimming removed 4 bases from V and 2 bases from J, with 7 bases in between. Germline V CDR1 and CDR2: KGHDR, SFDVKD. The CDR3 covers 13 residues.

V usage is TRBV6-2 or TRBV6-3 and J usage is TRBJ2-7; the D gene is possibly TRBD2 (5 bases). V dropped 2 bases and J dropped 3 bases, with 14 bases sitting between them. Germline V CDR1 and CDR2: MNHEY, SVGEGT. This CDR3 contains 15 residues. The CDR3 DNA sequence: TGTGCCAGCAGTTACGGTGGAGGTTTTGGCTACGAGCAGTACTTC. Translating it yields CASSYGGGFGYEQYF.

The sample holds many counts of this clone. The rearrangement joins TRBV11-3 to TRBJ1-4, with TRBD1 matching over 7 bases. The CDR3 covers 16 residues. CDR1 and CDR2 from the germline V gene are SGHNT and YENEEA. V trimming: 1 base; J trimming: 0 bases; junction bases outside the gene matches: 2. The CDR3 coding sequence is TGTGCCAGCAGCTTAGGACAGGGTGCAACTAATGAAAAACTGTTTTTT. Its protein product is CASSLGQGATNEKLFF.

The chain combines TRBV27 with TRBJ2-1; 7 nucleotides match TRBD2. The V segment lost 8 bases and the J segment 0 bases; nucleotides outside the gene matches: 10. The CDR3 has 16 amino acids. CDR1 and CDR2 from the germline V gene are MNHEY and SMNVEV (reference sequence). CDR3 DNA sequence: TGTGCCAGCCGATTCGAACTAGCGACCTCCTACAATGAGCAGTTCTTC. It encodes CASRFELATSYNEQFF.

The sample holds one count of this clone. The chain has TRBV3-1 (or the pseudogene TRBV3-2) and TRBJ2-5; 9 bases are shared with TRBD1. The length of the CDR3 is 18 residues. Unmatched junction bases numbered 12, after V lost 3 bases and J lost 1 base. Germline loops: CDR1 LGHDT, CDR2 YNNKEL (reference sequence). The CDR3 DNA is TGTGCCAGCAGCCACACCGACCTGGACAGGGGAGGCCAAGAGACCCAGTACTTC. Translation gives CASSHTDLDRGGQETQYF.

V is TRBV28 and J is TRBJ1-3; tentatively, D is TRBD1 (5 bases). V was cut by 3 bases and J by 0 bases, with 9 bases left in between. From germline, CDR1 is MDHEN and CDR2 SYDVKM. The CDR3 runs to 15 residues. CDR3 sequence (DNA): TGTGCCAGCAGTTTTAGGGGTAGCTCTGGAAACACCATATATTTT. This encodes CASSFRGSSGNTIYF.

V gene TRBV6-5 combines with J gene TRBJ1-1, with D maybe TRBD1 (5 bases). The CDR3 runs 12 residues. The V end was cut by 4 bases, the J end by 10 bases, with 13 bases between. CDR1 is MNHEY and CDR2 is SVGAGI in the germline V gene. The CDR3 protein is CASSSPSGGAFF. The CDR3 DNA follows: TGTGCCAGCAGTTCCCCCTCCGGGGGAGCTTTCTTT.

This clone was counted a few times. The chain has TRBV6-5 and TRBJ2-4, with no clear D. The germline gives CDR1 MNHEY, CDR2 SVGAGI. This CDR3 has 14 amino acids. V was pared by 7 bases and J by 0 bases, with 10 bases between. CDR3 residues: CASNAILAKNIQYF. The CDR3 DNA is TGTGCCAGCAACGCAATACTAGCCAAAAACATTCAGTACTTC.

Here the CDR3 reads CASSDRQGPLGTYGYTF. CDR3 nucleotide sequence: TGTGCCAGCAGTGATCGACAGGGGCCTTTGGGTACTTATGGCTACACCTTC. The V call is TRBV6-1, the J call TRBJ1-2; TRBD1 matches at 8 bases. The V gene's germline CDR1 is MNHNS and CDR2 SASEGT. V lost 3 bases and J lost 5; bases outside the gene matches: 14. This CDR3 spans 17 amino acids.

Only one count was recorded for this clone. The V call is TRBV7-9, the J call TRBJ1-2; 8 nucleotides agree with TRBD1. Germline-derived CDR1 and CDR2 are SEHNR and FQNEAQ (reference sequence). After removal of 3 bases from V and 6 bases from J, the junction contained 12 bases not matched to a gene. The length of the CDR3 is 16 residues. The CDR3 sequence is CASSLSRVDRGNGYTF. In DNA form, the CDR3 reads TGTGCCAGCAGCTTGTCCCGCGTAGACAGGGGTAATGGCTACACCTTC.

The rearrangement uses TRBV5-6 and TRBJ2-7, with D possibly being TRBD1 (5 bases). The CDR3 spans 13 residues. Germline lookup yields CDR1 SGHDT and CDR2 YYEEEE. V shed 1 base and J shed 5 bases, with 10 bases lying between them. CDR3 sequence: CASSLRGPHEQYF. The CDR3 bases are TGTGCCAGCAGCTTGAGGGGTCCCCACGAGCAGTACTTC.

This clone was counted a few times. V and J are TRBV18 and TRBJ1-3; D possibly corresponds to TRBD1 (6 bases). Germline V lookup: CDR1 KGHSH, CDR2 LQKENI. The ends were cut back, 1 base at V and 0 bases at J, with 16 bases in the middle. The CDR3 extends over 18 amino acids. The CDR3 protein is CASSPRLTGATSGNTIYF. The CDR3 DNA reads TGTGCCAGCTCACCACGCCTGACAGGCGCTACCTCTGGAAACACCATATATTTT.

The chain uses TRBV11-3 and TRBJ2-7, with TRBD2 matching over 10 bases. This CDR3 region has 15 residues. CDR1 SGHNT and CDR2 YENEEA come from the germline V gene. V lost 2 bases to trimming and J lost 5 bases; unmatched junction nucleotides: 6. The chain's CDR3 is CASSLRTSGGNEQYF. The CDR3 DNA is TGTGCCAGCAGCTTACGGACTAGCGGAGGTAACGAGCAGTACTTC. Using reference TRBV11-3 and TRBJ2-7 for the parts outside the CDR3, the full variable domain is EAGVVQSPRYKIIEKKQPVAFWCNPISGHNTLYWYLQNLGQGPELLIRYENEEAVDDSQLPKDRFSAERLKGVDSTLKIQPAELGDSAVYLCASSLRTSGGNEQYFGPGTRLTVT.

The chain uses TRBV2 and TRBJ1-2; 8 bases fit TRBD1. Germline V gives CDR1 SNHLY, CDR2 FYNNEI. This CDR3 region has 15 residues. The V segment lost 4 bases and the J segment 1 base; nucleotides outside the gene matches: 5. Written as DNA, the CDR3 is TGTGCCAGCAGTGTCCGGACAGGGCTTAACTATGGCTACACCTTC. Translating gives CASSVRTGLNYGYTF.

The chain is built from TRBV7-9 and TRBJ1-2, with D unresolved. Trimming took off 1 base at V and 8 bases at J, with 11 bases between the two ends. CDR3 length: 13 amino acids. Germline values: CDR1 SEHNR, CDR2 FQNEAQ (reference sequence). The CDR3 protein is CASSLDTGRGYTF. The CDR3 DNA sequence: TGTGCCAGCAGCTTAGACACCGGCAGGGGCTACACCTTC. Combining the CDR3 with reference TRBV7-9 and TRBJ1-2 gives the whole variable domain DTGVSQNPRHKITKRGQNVTFRCDPISEHNRLYWYRQTLGQGPEFLTYFQNEAQLEKSRLLSDRFSAERPKGSFSTLEIQRTEQGDSAMYLCASSLDTGRGYTFGSGTRLTVV.

This clone was counted ten times or more. The rearrangement joins TRBV5-5 to TRBJ2-4, with a tentative D call TRBD2 (5 bases). CDR1 is SGHKS, CDR2 YYEKEE, per germline (reference sequence). The V end was cut by 4 bases, the J end by 7 bases, with 21 bases between. The CDR3 runs 16 residues. CDR3 DNA: TGTGCCAGCAGCCCCCTGGGCCCGGGATCGGGGAACATTCAGTACTTC. Its translation is CASSPLGPGSGNIQYF.

The V and J genes are TRBV28 and TRBJ1-5; a possible D gene is TRBD1 (6 bases). This CDR3 region has 15 residues. V was shortened by 6 bases and J by 4 bases, with 16 bases between the two germline ends. The germline gives CDR1 MDHEN, CDR2 SYDVKM. The CDR3 loop is CASSPIDRMNQPQHF. The CDR3 DNA follows: TGTGCCAGCAGCCCTATTGACAGGATGAATCAGCCCCAGCATTTT.